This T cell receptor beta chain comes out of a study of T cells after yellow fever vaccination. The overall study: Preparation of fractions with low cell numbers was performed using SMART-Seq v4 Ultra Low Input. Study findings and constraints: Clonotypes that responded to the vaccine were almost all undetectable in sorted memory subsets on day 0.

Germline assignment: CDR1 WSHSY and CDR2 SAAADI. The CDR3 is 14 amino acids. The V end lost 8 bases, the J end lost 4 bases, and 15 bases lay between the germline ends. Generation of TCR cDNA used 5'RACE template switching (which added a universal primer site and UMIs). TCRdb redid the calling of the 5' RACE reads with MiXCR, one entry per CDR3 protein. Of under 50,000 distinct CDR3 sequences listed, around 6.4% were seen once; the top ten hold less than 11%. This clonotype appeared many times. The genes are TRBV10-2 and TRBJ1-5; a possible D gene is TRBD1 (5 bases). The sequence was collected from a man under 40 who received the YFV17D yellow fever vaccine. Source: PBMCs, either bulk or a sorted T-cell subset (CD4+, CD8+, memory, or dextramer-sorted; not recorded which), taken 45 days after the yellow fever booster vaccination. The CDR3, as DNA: TGCGCCAGCTGCCCGGACATTTGGAATCAGCCCCAGCATTTT. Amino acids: CASCPDIWNQPQHF.